This T cell receptor beta chain was sequenced during a study of blood T cells in healthy people across ages (dated by TCRdb to 2015 to 2017). Study-wide context: Template switching captured roughly one uniquely barcoded TCR beta cDNA molecule per two T cells in model experiments. Age-related changes in TCR beta repertoire diversity were measured in the study by deep sequencing normalized with unique cDNA molecular identifiers. Donors were grouped into four age groups: young (average approximately 16 years), middle-aged (less than 40), aged (about 60) and long-lived (roughly 80). To avoid experimental bias, donors of different ages were distributed randomly across sequencing lanes. The study analyzed two additional independent replicas of 1 million unique cDNA reads from the same blood draw for two donors, one aged 18 to 29 and one aged 80 or older. The research as a whole found: Conclusive comparison of naive and antigen-experienced compartments was prevented by the profiling of bulk unsorted PBMCs. The percentage of naive T cells measured by flow cytometry correlated strongly with observed TCR beta diversity. Compared with the aged group, more naive CD4+ T cells, fewer expanded clones and increased TCR diversity were shown by the long-lived group, suggesting age selection. Because donor CMV infection status was unknown, age-related changes in expanded clonotypes were potentially confounded. Estimates of total diversity based on one million sequenced T cells were regarded as lower bounds and as underestimates. As age increased, observed TCR beta diversity per million T cells dropped in a roughly linear way, and a significant reduction was already evident by age 40.

Turning to this clonotype: The antigen it recognizes is unknown. No qualities accompany the bases; no much larger clone lies one base away.

Donors were 39 systemically healthy Caucasian individuals from Russia aged about 6 to 100 years. Each donor gave ten milliliters of peripheral blood, drawn into EDTA-treated Vacutainer tubes. Ficoll-Paque density-gradient centrifugation was used to isolate PBMCs, with at least 7 million per sample. Trizol reagent was used to extract total RNA from PBMCs, with at least 5 micrograms per sample. Naive CD45RAhigh/CD27high T cell percentages were measured by flow cytometry on a PBMC aliquot from every donor. Library prep was done by 5' RACE. Sequencing instrument: Illumina HiSeq 2500. A second PCR of about 6 to 11 cycles was performed with a sample-barcoded 5' primer and a J-beta primer mix. A template-switch 5' adaptor carrying 12 random nucleotides introduced a unique molecular identifier onto each TCR beta cDNA molecule. Each sample yielded at least 2.5 million CDR3-containing paired-end reads. The Mint cDNA synthesis kit, primed by a TRBC-specific oligonucleotide, was used to synthesize first-strand cDNA from all RNA. After uracil-DNA glycosylase treatment, a first 18-cycle PCR used universal primers M1SS and BC2_uni_R on all cDNA. Regarding the original processing steps: For normalization, 1 million high-quality reads were randomly selected from each sample, with every read carrying a distinct molecular identifier. Reads with shared molecular identifiers were discarded instead of being binned into consensus sequences. MiTCR, with a Q25 quality threshold and the strictest error-elimination algorithm, was used for CDR3 identification, clonotype clustering and error correction. Lower-bound total TCR beta diversity was estimated with a nonparametric unseen species model using Euler transformation. In TCRdb, the public reads were trimmed at Q25 with fastp and aligned with MiXCR, with productive beta chains retained. All rows with the same CDR3 protein become a single entry with the most common DNA and genes. None of the V and J calls come from the authors' own analysis; TCRdb made them. This sample gives 1.5 million to 2 million distinct CDR3 sequences in total; around 50% of them show up just once. The ten largest clones add up to roughly 2% of the sample.

The CDR3 has 15 amino acids, counting the end cysteine and phenylalanine. The entry retains the CDR3 DNA only, 45 bases that are in frame from base 1. Sequences MNHEY (CDR1) and SVGEGT (CDR2) are obtained from the germline V gene. What was sequenced was blood. The clonotype comes from a woman aged 40-49 years in good health. The V and J segments used are TRBV6-2 or TRBV6-3 and TRBJ2-7, with the D gene too uncertain to name. The assigned J gene may be wrong: the sequence end matches TRBJ2-5 better. The bases read TGTGCCAGCAGTTCCGTCAAGGAAGTCCAAGAGACCCAGTACTTC. This translates into CASSSVKEVQETQYF.